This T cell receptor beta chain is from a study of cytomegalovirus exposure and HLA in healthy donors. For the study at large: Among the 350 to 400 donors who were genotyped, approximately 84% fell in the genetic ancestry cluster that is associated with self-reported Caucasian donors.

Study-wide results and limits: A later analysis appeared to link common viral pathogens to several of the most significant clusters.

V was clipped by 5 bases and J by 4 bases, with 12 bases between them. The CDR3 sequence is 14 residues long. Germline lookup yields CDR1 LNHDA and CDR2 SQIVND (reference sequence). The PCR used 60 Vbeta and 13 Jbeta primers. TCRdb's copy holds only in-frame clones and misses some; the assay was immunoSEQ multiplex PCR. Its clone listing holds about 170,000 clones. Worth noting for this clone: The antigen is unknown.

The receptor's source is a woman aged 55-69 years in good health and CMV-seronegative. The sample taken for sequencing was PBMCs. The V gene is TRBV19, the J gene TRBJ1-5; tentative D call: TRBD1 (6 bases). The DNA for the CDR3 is TGTGCCAGTAGTCGACAGGTCTATAATCAGCCCCAGCATTTT. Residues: CASSRQVYNQPQHF.